This entry features one T cell receptor beta chain sequence. Its target is not known. The sample originates from a study of T cell responses to AZD1222 COVID-19 vaccine. Study results and caveats: Baseline seropositivity characterized only 5 or 6 AZD1222 recipients. Most donors were white British, females outnumbered males, and clonal diversity was possibly underestimated.

CDR3 length: 19 amino acids. Per germline, CDR1 SGHRS and CDR2 YFSETQ. Trimming took off 0 bases at V and 6 bases at J, with 28 bases between the two ends. Produced via immunoSEQ multiplex PCR; TCRdb's table is partial and in-frame only. The sample comprises approximately 90,000 clones, 65% to 90% of which are singletons, and roughly 7.9% rests with the top ten. The V call is TRBV5-1, the J call TRBJ2-7, with D possibly being TRBD1 (5 bases). The source material was peripheral blood, sampled on day 0 of AZD1222 vaccination. This sequence originates from an adult in good health. CDR3 DNA: TGCGCCAGCAGCTTGGTAGATGGTGGTCCGGGCAGGGCCTTCCTCGAGCAGTACTTC. Amino acids: CASSLVDGGPGRAFLEQYF.